This T cell receptor beta chain was captured in a study of radiation and T cells in renal cell carcinoma. Study-wide results and limits: Without pretreatment biopsies, baseline tumor clonotype presence was undetermined.

This clone was counted once. The antigen is unknown. V was pared by 6 bases and J by 2 bases, with 14 bases between. The germline CDR1 and CDR2 sequences are MNHNY and SVGAGI (reference sequence). CDR3 length: 14 residues. The protocol was immunoSEQ multiplex PCR, while the TCRdb copy is restricted to in-frame clones and leaves out a portion. The table has roughly 160,000 clones, 88% seen once. Time point meaning: blood 4 weeks post-SBRT, at nephrectomy. The treatment was: 15 Gy SBRT to primary tumor, nephrectomy 4 weeks later. The origin of this receptor is a woman aged 45-60 years with renal cell carcinoma. The starting material was blood, obtained from a patient whose treatment included radiotherapy and nephrectomy. The chain recombines TRBV6-6 with TRBJ2-7; tentative D call: TRBD1 (5 bases). The CDR3 reads CASSLSTGAYEQYF. The CDR3 DNA reads as TGTGCCAGCAGCCTTAGCACAGGAGCCTACGAGCAGTACTTC.